Each of the 14 T cell receptor beta chains below was sequenced from the same sample in a study of vaccination and CD4 T cells after COVID-19. Treatment in this sample: roughly ten-day PBMC culture with coronavirus spike peptide pools or control peptides (ViraFEST assay). Antigen specificity for these receptors is unknown. The Oncomine TCR Beta short-read assay was applied to DNA of cultured CD4+ T cells. TCRdb passed the PCR reads through MiXCR, listing each CDR3 protein once. The sample comprises about 2,600 distinct CDR3 sequences, about 34% of which are singletons, and 40% to 50% rests with the top ten. Material: CD4+ T cells from blood, cultured in vitro. All receptors come from a human donor who had recovered from COVID-19.

By sample fraction, this clonotype is medium-sized. The chain carries TRBV15 and TRBJ1-1; a weak D match, TRBD1 (5 bases). Germline assignment: CDR1 LNHNV and CDR2 YYDKDF (reference sequence). V was shortened by 0 bases and J by 4 bases, with 9 bases between the two germline ends. The CDR3 runs to 14 residues. The CDR3 protein is CATSRDRRGTEAFF. CDR3 in DNA: TGTGCCACCAGCAGAGATAGGAGGGGCACTGAAGCTTTCTTT.

V usage is TRBV6-2 or TRBV6-3 and J usage is TRBJ1-5; no clear D. Between the trimmed V and J ends, which lost 6 bases and 5 bases, there was a span of 11 bases. Looked up from germline, CDR1 is MNHEY and CDR2 is SVGEGT. CDR3 length: 13 amino acids. As DNA, the CDR3 is TGTGCCAGCAGGGTGGACGGCCATCAGCCCCAGCATTTT. It is translated as CASRVDGHQPQHF.

The sample holds a few counts of this clonotype. The junction departs from the called germline gene at one end, perhaps through a read error. V usage is TRBV20-1 and J usage is TRBJ2-4; 9 bases match TRBD1. Germline CDR1 reads DFQATT; CDR2 reads SNEGSKA (reference sequence). The CDR3 extends over 13 amino acids. DNA of the CDR3: TGCAGTGCTAGCCCGTCCTCCGGGACAGGGAGGGACTTC. Translated, it gives CSASPSSGTGRDF.

This chain links TRBV6-1 with TRBJ2-7, with TRBD1 matching 8 bases. Losses at the gene ends were 7 bases for V and 6 bases for J; bases not matched to a gene: 14. There are 15 residues in the CDR3. The V gene's germline CDR1 is MNHNS and CDR2 SASEGT. CDR3 region: CASTRTAGGMGEQYF. The CDR3 DNA reads as TGTGCCAGCACCCGAACGGCAGGGGGCATGGGCGAGCAGTACTTC.

This clonotype turned up a few times. The chain joins TRBV24-1 to TRBJ2-1; 7 bases match TRBD2. There are 13 residues in the CDR3. Trimming took 3 bases from V and 10 from J; bases not matched to a gene: 5. The germline gives CDR1 KGHDR, CDR2 SFDVKD. The CDR3 bases are TGTGCCACCAGTGATGCTCGGGGGGAAGAGCAGTTCTTC. It encodes CATSDARGEEQFF.

This clonotype was seen a handful of times. This rearrangement joins TRBV30 to TRBJ1-1; 8 nucleotides line up with TRBD1. The trim removed 5 bases at V and 4 bases at J, leaving 3 bases unmatched. The CDR3 consists of 12 residues. Germline loops: CDR1 GTSNPN, CDR2 SVGIG (reference sequence). The DNA for the CDR3 is TGTGCCTGGGGACAGGGCAGCACTGAAGCTTTCTTT. This encodes CAWGQGSTEAFF.

Only a few counts were recorded for this clonotype. The rearrangement uses TRBV2 and TRBJ2-1; 9 bases map to TRBD2. V dropped 6 bases and J dropped 4; count of bases not matched to a gene: 13. Germline V gives CDR1 SNHLY, CDR2 FYNNEI. The CDR3 loop spans 17 amino acids. The CDR3 DNA sequence: TGTGCCAGCAGCCCCCTTAGCGGGGGCGACCTTTACAATGAGCAGTTCTTC. Residues: CASSPLSGGDLYNEQFF.

This chain connects TRBV14 to TRBJ2-7; D ambiguous. Germline loops: CDR1 SGHDN, CDR2 FVKESK. V was trimmed by 4 bases and J by 6 bases, leaving 13 bases between them. The CDR3 consists of 13 residues. In DNA form, the CDR3 reads TGTGCCAGCAGCCCCCGGACCTGGGGCGAGCAGTACTTC. Its protein is CASSPRTWGEQYF. Using reference TRBV14 and TRBJ2-7 for the parts outside the CDR3, the full variable domain is EAGVTQFPSHSVIEKGQTVTLRCDPISGHDNLYWYRRVMGKEIKFLLHFVKESKQDESGMPNNRFLAERTGGTYSTLKVQPAELEDSGVYFCASSPRTWGEQYFGPGTRLTVT.

Within the sample, this clonotype is large (0.1 to 1%). J is TRBJ1-2 and V is TRBV2, with a tentative D call TRBD1 (5 bases). The germline V gene encodes CDR1 SNHLY and CDR2 FYNNEI. This CDR3 is built from 13 residues. Trimming removed 7 bases at V and 7 bases at J, with 16 bases between. CDR3 bases: TGTGCCAGCATGCAAGGAGGGGCCGGTGGCTACACCTTC. It codes for CASMQGGAGGYTF.

This clonotype was counted only a few times. This chain connects TRBV30 to TRBJ1-1; D uncertain. The CDR3 loop spans 12 amino acids. The V and J ends lost 7 bases and 0 bases respectively, with 9 bases between them. CDR1 is GTSNPN, CDR2 SVGIG, per germline (reference sequence). The CDR3 sequence: CASKRVNTEAFF. In nucleotides, the CDR3 is TGTGCCTCTAAGAGAGTGAACACTGAAGCTTTCTTT.

V gene TRBV12-3 or TRBV12-4 combines with J gene TRBJ1-2; D may be TRBD1 (5 bases). Trimming left V 3 bases short and J 4 bases short, with 15 bases between. CDR3 length equals 15 residues. The CDR3 DNA sequence: TGTGCCAGCAGTTTGCCCCCGGGGCGGGGCTATGGCTACACCTTC. This translates into CASSLPPGRGYGYTF.

The gene calls are TRBV6-5 and TRBJ2-3; 8 nucleotides agree with TRBD2. V gave up 2 bases and J gave up 8 bases; unmatched junction bases: 12. The CDR3 loop spans 16 amino acids. The V gene's germline CDR1 is MNHEY and CDR2 SVGAGI. Here the CDR3 reads CASSYPGVAGTGTQYF. The CDR3 DNA is TGTGCCAGCAGTTACCCCGGGGTAGCGGGGACTGGTACGCAGTATTTT.

CDR3 in DNA: TGCAGTGCCTTTCTGGGACAGGGAAGCTCACCCCTCCACTTT. Translated: CSAFLGQGSSPLHF. The rearrangement links TRBV20-1 to TRBJ1-6; 9 nucleotides match TRBD1. Looked up from germline, CDR1 is DFQATT and CDR2 is SNEGSKA (reference sequence). Trimming at V came to 6 bases and at J to 10 bases, leaving 10 bases not matched to a gene. There are 14 residues in the CDR3.

The chain combines TRBV7-2 with TRBJ2-7; D is perhaps TRBD1 or TRBD2 (5 bases each). Germline V gene lookup returns CDR1 SGHTA and CDR2 FQGNSA. The CDR3 has 15 residues. Trimming cost V 3 bases and J 3 bases, with 15 bases left between them. This CDR3 reads CASSLKGTNLYEQYF. CDR3 nucleotide sequence: TGTGCCAGCAGCTTGAAAGGGACGAACCTCTACGAGCAGTACTTC.